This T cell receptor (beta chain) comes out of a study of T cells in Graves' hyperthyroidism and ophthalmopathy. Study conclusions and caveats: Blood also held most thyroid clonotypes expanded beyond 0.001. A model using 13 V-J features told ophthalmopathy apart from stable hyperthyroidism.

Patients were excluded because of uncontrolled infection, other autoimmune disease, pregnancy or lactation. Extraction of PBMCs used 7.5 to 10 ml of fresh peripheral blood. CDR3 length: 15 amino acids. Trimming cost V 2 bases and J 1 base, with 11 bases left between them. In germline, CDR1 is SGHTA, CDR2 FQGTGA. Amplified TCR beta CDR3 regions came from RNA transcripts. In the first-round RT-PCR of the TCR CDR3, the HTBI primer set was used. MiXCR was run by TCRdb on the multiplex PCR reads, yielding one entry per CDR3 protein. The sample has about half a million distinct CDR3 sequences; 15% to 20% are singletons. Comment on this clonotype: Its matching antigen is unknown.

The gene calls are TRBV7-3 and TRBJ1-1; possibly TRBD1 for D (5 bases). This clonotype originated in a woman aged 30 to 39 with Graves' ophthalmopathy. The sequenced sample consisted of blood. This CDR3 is CASSLQGAGNTEAFF. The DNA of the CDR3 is TGTGCCAGCAGCTTACAGGGCGCGGGGAACACTGAAGCTTTCTTT.